This note documents a single T cell receptor (beta chain) sequence. No antigen is known for it. These data originate in a study of blood T cells in healthy people across ages. Across the whole study: The template switching approach captured approximately one barcoded beta molecule for every two T cells. Points from the study as a whole: While age rose, TCR beta diversity per million T cells dropped in a roughly linear way. Estimated diversity, derived from one million T cells, was regarded as an underestimate.

Trimming at V came to 7 bases and at J to 5 bases, leaving 4 bases not matched to a gene. Per germline, CDR1 MDHEN and CDR2 SYDVKM. The CDR3 length is 12 residues. It was with a sample-barcoded 5' primer and a J-beta primer mix that a second PCR of roughly 7 to 11 cycles was run. TCRdb analysed the 5' RACE reads with MiXCR anew, one entry per CDR3 protein. In the table there are 450,000 to 600,000 distinct CDR3 sequences, roughly a quarter of which are singletons. The data were also submitted as part of a second study, on T cells of mothers and their children.

The sequence was collected from a boy younger than 10 in good health. Sequencing was done on a sample of blood. The rearrangement uses TRBV28 and TRBJ1-2; 7 nucleotides agree with TRBD1. CDR3 in amino acids: CASKLQGYGYTF. For the CDR3, the DNA is TGTGCCAGCAAACTACAGGGGTATGGCTACACCTTC.